The rows below give T cell receptor beta chains drawn from one sample of a study of CD8 T cells in ankylosing spondylitis. TCRdb called the 5' RACE reads again in MiXCR, with one record for every CDR3 protein. In the table there are roughly 230,000 distinct CDR3 sequences, 18% of which are singletons. The source material was blood, either unsorted or a sorted T cell fraction (not recorded which). These receptors originate from a male donor with ankylosing spondylitis or in good health (not recorded which). The CDR3 runs from the conserved cysteine through the conserved F or W. D genes are given only for firm matches. Only some rows state a clone size, as once, few, many or a class for expanded clones.

.,.,TRBJ2-7,TRBV27,CASSHRGAVYEQYF,TGTGCCAGCAGCCACCGAGGAGCTGTCTACGAGCAGTACTTC
many,.,TRBJ2-7,TRBV20-1,CSARGYESYEQYF,TGCAGTGCCCGGGGATATGAGTCCTACGAGCAGTACTTC
.,.,TRBJ2-5,TRBV6-1,CASSSGGTQETQYF,TGTGCCAGCAGTAGCGGTGGGACCCAAGAGACCCAGTACTTC
few,TRBD1,TRBJ2-7,TRBV12-3/TRBV12-4,CASSSYGTGDEQYF,TGTGCCAGCAGTTCCTACGGGACAGGGGACGAGCAGTACTTC
.,TRBD2,TRBJ2-7,TRBV28,CASSLNQRLALLSYEQYF,TGTGCCAGCAGCCTCAATCAGAGACTAGCGCTCCTCTCCTACGAGCAGTACTTC
.,TRBD2,TRBJ2-7,TRBV4-3,CASSSSAGLLNEQYF,TGCGCCAGCAGCTCTTCAGCGGGACTACTGAACGAGCAGTACTTC
.,TRBD2,TRBJ2-2,TRBV20-1,CSAETSGSMSGELFF,TGCAGTGCGGAAACTAGCGGGTCTATGTCCGGGGAGCTGTTTTTT
many,.,TRBJ1-6,TRBV4-2,CATSSWGLSDSPLHF,TGTGCCACATCCTCCTGGGGGCTCTCGGATTCACCCCTCCACTTT
few,.,TRBJ2-3,TRBV6-1,CASRTGSGDTQYF,TGTGCCAGCAGAACGGGCTCGGGAGATACGCAGTATTTT
many,.,TRBJ2-1,TRBV24-1,CATGGGPNEQFF,TGTGCCACTGGGGGGGGCCCCAATGAGCAGTTCTTC
.,TRBD2,TRBJ2-3,TRBV2,CVAGGDTDTQYF,TGTGTAGCGGGGGGGGACACAGATACGCAGTATTTT
.,TRBD1,TRBJ2-6,TRBV5-1,CASSLLPGGFSGANVLTF,TGCGCCAGCAGCTTGCTCCCAGGGGGCTTCTCTGGGGCCAACGTCCTGACTTTC
.,.,TRBJ2-1,TRBV4-3,CASSQVGQGVSNEQFF,TGCGCCAGCAGCCAAGTCGGCCAGGGAGTTTCCAATGAGCAGTTCTTC
few,.,TRBJ2-1,TRBV4-3,CASSQAFSYNEQFF,TGCGCCAGCAGCCAAGCTTTCTCCTACAATGAGCAGTTCTTC
few,TRBD2,TRBJ2-7,TRBV5-1,CASSLTSGRYEQYF,TGCGCCAGCAGCTTGACTAGCGGGAGATACGAGCAGTACTTC
few,.,TRBJ1-1,TRBV4-3,CASSQGPTEAFF,TGCGCCAGCAGCCAAGGGCCCACTGAAGCTTTCTTT
many,.,TRBJ2-7,TRBV27,CASSPPGHGFYEQYF,TGTGCCAGCAGTCCCCCGGGACACGGTTTCTACGAGCAGTACTTC
.,.,TRBJ2-2,TRBV4-1,CASSQGAVTGELFF,TGCGCCAGCAGCCAAGGTGCAGTCACCGGGGAGCTGTTTTTT
.,TRBD2,TRBJ2-2,TRBV5-1,CASSFGLAGGNTGELFF,TGCGCCAGCAGCTTCGGACTAGCGGGAGGGAACACCGGGGAGCTGTTTTTT
.,.,TRBJ2-7,TRBV4-1,CASSGQLTYEQYF,TGCGCCAGCAGCGGACAGCTCACCTACGAGCAGTACTTC
.,.,TRBJ2-3,TRBV4-3,CASSQVIGSTDTQYF,TGCGCCAGCAGCCAAGTCATAGGGAGCACAGATACGCAGTATTTT
few,.,TRBJ2-3,TRBV12-3/TRBV12-4,CATSLVSDTQYF,TGTGCCACGAGTCTGGTTTCAGATACGCAGTATTTT
.,.,TRBJ1-1,TRBV6-5,CASSYSWTKKNTEAFF,TGTGCCAGCAGTTACTCTTGGACAAAAAAGAACACTGAAGCTTTCTTT
few,.,TRBJ2-7,TRBV5-1,CASSFGIAYEQYF,TGCGCCAGCAGCTTTGGGATCGCCTACGAGCAGTACTTC
few,.,TRBJ2-2,TRBV10-1,CASSETRANTGELFF,TGCGCCAGCAGTGAGACTAGGGCGAACACCGGGGAGCTGTTTTTT
.,TRBD1,TRBJ2-7,TRBV4-1,CASSHSGTATTPSLDYEQYF,TGCGCCAGCAGCCATTCCGGGACAGCGACTACTCCTAGCCTAGACTACGAGCAGTACTTC
many,.,TRBJ2-2,TRBV9,CASSVERYTGELFF,TGTGCCAGCAGCGTGGAACGGTACACCGGGGAGCTGTTTTTT
few,TRBD2,TRBJ2-3,TRBV4-1,CASSQAAGGFTDTQYF,TGCGCCAGCAGCCAAGCAGCGGGAGGATTTACAGATACGCAGTATTTT
few,TRBD2,TRBJ2-1,TRBV4-1,CASSSGLAEGWDEQFF,TGCGCCAGCAGCTCAGGACTAGCGGAGGGCTGGGATGAGCAGTTCTTC
.,.,TRBJ1-4,TRBV27,CASSPAQGTPSNEKLFF,TGTGCCAGCAGTCCAGCGCAGGGAACTCCCTCTAATGAAAAACTGTTTTTT
.,.,TRBJ1-5,TRBV7-9,CASSLETSLGSNQPQHF,TGTGCCAGCAGCTTAGAGACCTCCTTAGGCAGCAATCAGCCCCAGCATTTT
many,.,TRBJ1-6,TRBV6-5,CASSHESGINSPLHF,TGTGCCAGCAGTCACGAGTCTGGGATTAATTCACCCCTCCACTTT
.,TRBD2,TRBJ2-1,TRBV7-9,CASSSRGGELNEQFF,TGTGCCAGCAGCTCCCGTGGGGGGGAACTCAATGAGCAGTTCTTC
.,.,TRBJ2-7,TRBV29-1,CSVALLYEQYF,TGCAGCGTTGCTCTGCTATACGAGCAGTACTTC
.,TRBD2,TRBJ2-5,TRBV20-1,CSASLAGESGETQYF,TGCAGTGCTAGTCTAGCGGGAGAATCGGGAGAGACCCAGTACTTC
many,TRBD2,TRBJ2-1,TRBV3-1,CASRLAGYNEQFF,TGTGCCAGCCGACTAGCGGGGTACAATGAGCAGTTCTTC
few,.,TRBJ2-2,TRBV27,CASSLSSIRGGGELFF,TGTGCCAGCAGTTTATCCTCTATACGAGGGGGCGGGGAGCTGTTTTTT
few,.,TRBJ1-1,TRBV29-1,CSGSGNTEAFF,TGCAGCGGAAGCGGGAACACTGAAGCTTTCTTT
.,TRBD2,TRBJ2-7,TRBV5-1,CASSPYDGRSNEQYF,TGCGCCAGCAGCCCATATGACGGGAGGAGTAACGAGCAGTACTTC
many,TRBD1,TRBJ2-7,TRBV12-3/TRBV12-4,CASSYKGAANYEQYF,TGTGCCAGCAGTTATAAGGGGGCTGCAAACTACGAGCAGTACTTC
.,TRBD1,TRBJ1-4,TRBV15,CATSRIGADRGDEKLFF,TGTGCCACCAGCAGAATAGGGGCTGACAGGGGGGATGAAAAACTGTTTTTT
.,.,TRBJ1-1,TRBV6-5,CASSSTENTEAFF,TGTGCCAGCAGTTCCACAGAGAACACTGAAGCTTTCTTT
few,.,TRBJ2-2,TRBV4-2,CASSQGRDLLGTGELFF,TGTGCCAGCAGCCAAGGCCGGGACTTGCTTGGCACCGGGGAGCTGTTTTTT
few,TRBD2,TRBJ2-7,TRBV10-3,CAISYSGSGDEQYF,TGTGCCATCAGTTATAGCGGGAGCGGAGACGAGCAGTACTTC
few,TRBD2,TRBJ2-7,TRBV12-3/TRBV12-4,CASSFGREADYEQYF,TGTGCCAGCAGTTTTGGCCGGGAGGCGGACTACGAGCAGTACTTC
.,TRBD2,TRBJ2-1,TRBV4-3,CASSQRTSAFNEQFF,TGCGCCAGCAGCCAAAGGACTAGCGCCTTCAATGAGCAGTTCTTC
many,TRBD2,TRBJ2-1,TRBV27,CASSLMTSGNSGEQFF,TGTGCCAGCAGTTTAATGACTAGCGGGAATTCGGGTGAGCAGTTCTTC
.,TRBD1,TRBJ2-1,TRBV20-1,CSAGQGPLADLYNEQFF,TGCAGTGCTGGACAGGGCCCGCTAGCTGACTTATACAATGAGCAGTTCTTC
.,.,TRBJ1-5,TRBV4-1,CASSQVGTSNQPQHF,TGCGCCAGCAGCCAAGTTGGAACCTCTAATCAGCCCCAGCATTTT
once,TRBD1,TRBJ1-1,TRBV5-5,CASSKRQGQRTEAFF,TGTGCCAGCAGTAAACGACAGGGCCAAAGGACTGAAGCTTTCTTT
.,.,TRBJ1-5,TRBV5-4,CASSLRGRNQPQHF,TGTGCCAGCAGTTTAAGGGGACGCAATCAGCCCCAGCATTTT
.,TRBD2,TRBJ2-5,TRBV15,CATSSEWDYPQETQYF,TGTGCCACCAGCAGCGAGTGGGACTACCCGCAAGAGACCCAGTACTTC
few,.,TRBJ2-5,TRBV7-9,CASSLVQRNQETQYF,TGTGCCAGCAGCTTAGTCCAACGGAACCAAGAGACCCAGTACTTC
.,.,TRBJ1-4,TRBV7-9,CATGAGEKLFF,TGTGCCACAGGGGCGGGTGAAAAACTGTTTTTT
few,.,TRBJ2-1,TRBV27,CASSLSSKNEQFF,TGTGCCAGCAGTTTATCTTCGAAGAATGAGCAGTTCTTC
few,TRBD2,TRBJ2-7,TRBV29-1,CSAAGLAGGPDEQYF,TGCAGCGCCGCTGGACTAGCGGGAGGGCCCGACGAGCAGTACTTC